This T cell receptor (beta chain) emerged from a study of shared clonotypes between healthy human individuals. The germline gives CDR1 LNHNV, CDR2 YYDKDF (reference sequence). The CDR3 extends over 14 amino acids. V was shortened by 0 bases and J by 8 bases, with 13 bases between the two germline ends. For unsorted PBMC, 300 ng DNA per replicate equaled roughly 28,000 T cell genomes. Repertoires were generated with immunoSEQ multiplex PCR, while TCRdb's copy carries only in-frame clones and drops some. The table lists about 480,000 clones, 60% to 80% of them singletons. The sequence derives from a woman aged 40 to 50 in good health. Some clones in this sample may be carry-over from other donors' samples. The chain couples TRBV15 to TRBJ1-2, with D perhaps matching TRBD1 (5 bases). The sequenced sample was PBMCs. The CDR3 sequence is CATSRDLGTKGYTF. Here the CDR3 DNA reads TGTGCCACCAGCAGAGATCTAGGGACGAAGGGCTACACCTTC.